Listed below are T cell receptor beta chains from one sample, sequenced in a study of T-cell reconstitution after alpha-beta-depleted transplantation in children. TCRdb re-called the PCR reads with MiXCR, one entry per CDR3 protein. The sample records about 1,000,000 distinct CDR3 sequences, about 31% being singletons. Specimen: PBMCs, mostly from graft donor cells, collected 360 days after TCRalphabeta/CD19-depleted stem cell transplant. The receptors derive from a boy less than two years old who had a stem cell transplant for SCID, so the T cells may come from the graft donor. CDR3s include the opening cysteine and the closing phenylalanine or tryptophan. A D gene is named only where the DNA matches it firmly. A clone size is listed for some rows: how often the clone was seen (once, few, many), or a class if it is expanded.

CASSDGTGMNTEAFF	TGTGCCAGCAGCGATGGGACAGGGATGAACACTGAAGCTTTCTTT	TRBV21-1	TRBJ1-1	many	-
CASSLASWADTQYF	TGTGCCAGCAGCCTAGCTTCCTGGGCAGATACGCAGTATTTT	TRBV9	TRBJ2-3	-	-
CASSRTGSNEKLFF	TGTGCCAGCTCACGGACAGGATCTAATGAAAAACTGTTTTTT	TRBV18	TRBJ1-4	-	TRBD1
CASTLTQNTEAFF	TGTGCCAGCACTCTGACCCAGAACACTGAAGCTTTCTTT	TRBV12-3/TRBV12-4	TRBJ1-1	few	-
CASSLPTYEQYF	TGTGCCAGCAGCCTCCCCACCTACGAGCAGTACTTC	TRBV5-1	TRBJ2-7	many	-
CASSSRYEQFF	TGTGCCAGCAGTTCGCGGTACGAGCAGTTCTTC	TRBV28	TRBJ2-1	few	-
CASSQEPGGNEQFF	TGCGCCAGCAGCCAAGAGCCCGGGGGGAATGAGCAGTTCTTC	TRBV4-3	TRBJ2-1	-	TRBD2
CASSFLGLDTQYF	TGTGCCAGCAGTTTTTTGGGCTTAGATACGCAGTATTTT	TRBV12-3/TRBV12-4	TRBJ2-3	once	-
CSVDSGTGYSQPQHF	TGCAGTGTCGATTCCGGGACAGGGTATTCTCAGCCCCAGCATTTT	TRBV20-1	TRBJ1-5	-	TRBD1
CSARTGRSNYGYTF	TGCAGTGCTAGAACAGGGCGGTCTAACTATGGCTACACCTTC	TRBV20-1	TRBJ1-2	-	-
CSATPPDRELAKNIQYF	TGCAGTGCTACTCCCCCGGACAGGGAACTAGCCAAAAACATTCAGTACTTC	TRBV20-1	TRBJ2-4	-	TRBD1
CASTTDRGPYNEQFF	TGTGCCAGCACAACTGACAGGGGGCCTTACAATGAGCAGTTCTTC	TRBV6-1	TRBJ2-1	few	TRBD1
CASLSGGGGQPQHF	TGTGCCAGCCTTAGTGGGGGAGGGGGCCAGCCCCAGCATTTT	TRBV12-3/TRBV12-4	TRBJ1-5	-	TRBD1
CSASLGGAGNIQYF	TGCAGTGCTAGTCTCGGGGGGGCTGGAAACATTCAGTACTTC	TRBV20-1	TRBJ2-4	-	TRBD2
CASSLDGTGQETQYF	TGCGCCAGCAGCTTGGACGGGACAGGTCAAGAGACCCAGTACTTC	TRBV5-1	TRBJ2-5	once	TRBD1
CASSQDFRVGLESPLHF	TGTGCCAGCAGCCAAGATTTCCGCGTGGGCTTGGAGTCACCCCTCCACTTT	TRBV3-1	TRBJ1-6	-	-
CASSERVGLWTDTQYF	TGTGCCAGCAGTGAGCGGGTGGGACTTTGGACAGATACGCAGTATTTT	TRBV2	TRBJ2-3	few	-
CASSLEAGPYQETQYF	TGTGCCAGCAGTTTAGAGGCGGGACCGTACCAAGAGACCCAGTACTTC	TRBV12-3/TRBV12-4	TRBJ2-5	-	-
CASRPDPPKGSYEQYF	TGCGCCAGCAGACCGGACCCACCTAAGGGCTCCTACGAGCAGTACTTC	TRBV5-1	TRBJ2-7	-	-
CASSAYRDEQFF	TGTGCCAGCAGCGCTTACAGGGATGAGCAGTTCTTC	TRBV9	TRBJ2-1	-	-
CASSLFTEYLQETQYF	TGTGCCAGCAGCTTGTTTACGGAGTACTTACAAGAGACCCAGTACTTC	TRBV5-6	TRBJ2-5	few	-
CASSLAATGGAFYNEQFF	TGTGCCAGCAGCTTAGCGGCGACGGGGGGGGCTTTCTACAATGAGCAGTTCTTC	TRBV7-2	TRBJ2-1	once	TRBD2
CASSQGSRGSGELFF	TGTGCCAGCAGCCAAGGAAGCCGGGGCTCCGGGGAGCTGTTTTTT	TRBV14	TRBJ2-2	once	-
CASSQQTTRGANEQFF	TGTGCCAGCAGCCAGCAAACTACACGAGGCGCCAATGAGCAGTTCTTC	TRBV3-1	TRBJ2-1	-	-
CASTLAGGNTGELFF	TGCGCCAGCACACTAGCGGGCGGCAACACCGGGGAGCTGTTTTTT	TRBV5-1	TRBJ2-2	-	TRBD2
CASSSPGLMNTEAFF	TGTGCCAGCAGTTCTCCCGGGCTCATGAACACTGAAGCTTTCTTT	TRBV12-3/TRBV12-4	TRBJ1-1	few	-
CASSVVSSGATDTQYF	TGTGCCAGCAGCGTAGTTTCTAGCGGGGCCACAGATACGCAGTATTTT	TRBV9	TRBJ2-3	few	TRBD2
CASSLFDLETQYF	TGCGCCAGCAGCTTGTTCGATCTGGAGACGCAGTATTTT	TRBV5-1	TRBJ2-3	-	-
CSARDLRSGYEQYF	TGCAGTGCTAGAGATCTCCGTTCGGGCTACGAGCAGTACTTC	TRBV20-1	TRBJ2-7	few	-
CASRAGQGIPYEQYF	TGTGCCAGCAGGGCCGGGCAGGGGATTCCTTACGAGCAGTACTTC	TRBV12-3/TRBV12-4	TRBJ2-7	-	-
CASSFGGAGELFF	TGTGCCAGCAGTTTCGGGGGAGCCGGGGAGCTGTTTTTT	TRBV12-3/TRBV12-4	TRBJ2-2	many	-
CASSYLRAGATGELFF	TGTGCCAGCAGTTACCTCCGGGCAGGGGCGACCGGGGAGCTGTTTTTT	TRBV6-2/TRBV6-3	TRBJ2-2	-	-
CAISGSSQGSNEQFF	TGTGCCATCAGTGGGAGCAGCCAGGGTTCCAATGAGCAGTTCTTC	TRBV10-3	TRBJ2-1	-	-
CSASHLVREETQYF	TGCAGTGCGTCCCACCTCGTCAGGGAAGAGACCCAGTACTTC	TRBV20-1	TRBJ2-5	-	-
CASSPLGGAAVETQYF	TGTGCCAGCAGCCCATTGGGGGGCGCGGCAGTTGAGACCCAGTACTTC	TRBV7-7	TRBJ2-5	-	-
CASSASGKQETQYF	TGTGCCAGCAGCGCTAGTGGGAAGCAAGAGACCCAGTACTTC	TRBV4-2	TRBJ2-5	many	-
CSASESNQPQHF	TGCAGTGCTAGCGAGAGCAATCAGCCCCAGCATTTT	TRBV20-1	TRBJ1-5	few	-
CASSSSLNTDTQYF	TGCGCCAGCAGCTCCAGCCTTAACACAGATACGCAGTATTTT	TRBV5-1	TRBJ2-3	few	-
CASSSQDRGKETQYF	TGTGCCAGCAGCTCTCAGGACAGGGGAAAGGAGACCCAGTACTTC	TRBV7-9	TRBJ2-5	-	TRBD1
CASSLPRLASTDTQYF	TGTGCCAGCAGTTTACCAAGACTAGCAAGCACAGATACGCAGTATTTT	TRBV12-3/TRBV12-4	TRBJ2-3	-	TRBD2
CSARDLDRGLTQYF	TGCAGTGCTAGAGATCTTGACAGGGGGCTTACGCAGTATTTT	TRBV20-1	TRBJ2-3	few	TRBD1
CASSSPGPGDNEQFF	TGTGCCAGCAGCTCGCCTGGACCAGGGGACAATGAGCAGTTCTTC	TRBV7-8	TRBJ2-1	-	-
CASSERDTPYEQYF	TGTGCCAGCAGTGAAAGGGACACACCCTACGAGCAGTACTTC	TRBV2	TRBJ2-7	-	-
CASSSRTPYEQYF	TGTGCCAGCAGCTCCCGGACACCTTACGAGCAGTACTTC	TRBV7-2	TRBJ2-7	-	-
CASTTRTGNAPEKLFF	TGTGCCAGCACCACCCGCACCGGGAACGCACCTGAAAAACTGTTTTTT	TRBV5-6	TRBJ1-4	few	-
CASGLLSGVPQETQYF	TGTGCTAGTGGTTTGTTGAGCGGGGTCCCCCAAGAGACCCAGTACTTC	TRBV12-5	TRBJ2-5	few	TRBD2
CSVRWSLAGHYEQYF	TGCAGCGTTCGGTGGTCCCTGGCGGGGCACTACGAGCAGTACTTC	TRBV29-1	TRBJ2-7	few	-
CASSPKGVGYTF	TGTGCCAGCAGCCCAAAGGGAGTTGGCTACACCTTC	TRBV3-1	TRBJ1-2	few	-
CASSFGQVQETQYF	TGTGCCAGCAGTTTTGGCCAGGTACAAGAGACCCAGTACTTC	TRBV12-3/TRBV12-4	TRBJ2-5	-	-
CASSQGALTEPAKNIQYF	TGCGCCAGCAGCCAAGGCGCTTTGACAGAACCAGCCAAAAACATTCAGTACTTC	TRBV4-1	TRBJ2-4	few	-